The rows below give T cell receptor beta chains drawn from one sample of a study of blood T cells in healthy people across ages. TCRdb called the 5' RACE reads again in MiXCR, with one record for every CDR3 protein. Among approximately 1,000,000 distinct CDR3 sequences, 40% to 55% were seen once, and the ten largest hold under 20%. Source material: blood. The receptors come from a woman aged 60-70 years in good health. Both conserved end residues are part of each CDR3. D genes are given only for firm matches. Size tells how often a clone was seen (once, few, many) or the class of an expanded clone, and some rows leave it out.

J gene: TRBJ2-1
V gene: TRBV12-3/TRBV12-4
D gene: .
clone size: few
CDR3 DNA: TGTGCCAGCAGTTTGGGACTCTTATACAATGAGCAGTTCTTC
CDR3 protein: CASSLGLLYNEQFF

J gene: TRBJ2-7
V gene: TRBV9
D gene: TRBD2
clone size: .
CDR3 DNA: TGTGCCAGCAGCCTGACGACTAGCGGGTACTCCTACGAGCAGTACTTC
CDR3 protein: CASSLTTSGYSYEQYF

J gene: TRBJ2-1
V gene: TRBV20-1
D gene: TRBD2
clone size: few
CDR3 DNA: TGCAGTGCTAAGACTAGCGGGAGGGCGACACTCTCCTACAATGAGCAGTTCTTC
CDR3 protein: CSAKTSGRATLSYNEQFF

J gene: TRBJ2-5
V gene: TRBV6-5
D gene: .
clone size: .
CDR3 DNA: TGTGCCAGCAGTGACGGCAGTCAAGAGACCCAGTACTTC
CDR3 protein: CASSDGSQETQYF

J gene: TRBJ2-7
V gene: TRBV29-1
D gene: TRBD2
clone size: .
CDR3 DNA: TGCAGCGTGCGTGGGCTGGCTAGCGGGAGCTCCTACGAGCAGTACTTC
CDR3 protein: CSVRGLASGSSYEQYF

J gene: TRBJ1-6
V gene: TRBV7-9
D gene: TRBD1
clone size: .
CDR3 DNA: TGTGCCAGCAGCTTAGGGCGCGGGACAGATTATAATTCACCCCTCCACTTT
CDR3 protein: CASSLGRGTDYNSPLHF

J gene: TRBJ2-3
V gene: TRBV20-1
D gene: TRBD2
clone size: few
CDR3 DNA: TGCAGTGCTAGCGGACTAGCGGGAGACACAGATACGCAGTATTTT
CDR3 protein: CSASGLAGDTDTQYF

J gene: TRBJ1-2
V gene: TRBV5-1
D gene: .
clone size: .
CDR3 DNA: TGCGCCAGCAGCTCCGGCAGTCGCTATGGCTACACCTTC
CDR3 protein: CASSSGSRYGYTF

J gene: TRBJ2-6
V gene: TRBV5-1
D gene: .
clone size: .
CDR3 DNA: TGCGCCAGCAGCTTGGTCGCGGTGATCTCTGGGGCCAACGTCCTGACTTTC
CDR3 protein: CASSLVAVISGANVLTF

J gene: TRBJ2-1
V gene: TRBV12-3/TRBV12-4
D gene: .
clone size: .
CDR3 DNA: TGTGCCAGCAGTCACTCTAGGGGAGCGGCGAATGAGCAGTTCTTC
CDR3 protein: CASSHSRGAANEQFF